A single sample is the source of the 11 T cell receptor beta chains below, sequenced in a study of cytotoxic CD8 clonotypes in ibrutinib-treated CLL. Some clones are missing from TCRdb's copy, which holds only in-frame ones; the method was immunoSEQ multiplex PCR. The table lists roughly 250,000 clones, roughly 74% of them singletons. Sequencing was performed on PBMCs, taken after 24 months of ibrutinib treatment. These receptors were collected from a human donor with chronic lymphocytic leukemia.

J is TRBJ1-5 and V is TRBV15; the D is unclear. The V end lost 5 bases, the J end lost 1 base, and 3 bases lay between the germline ends. CDR3 size: 12 residues. Germline V CDR1 and CDR2: LNHNV, YYDKDF (reference sequence). CDR3 sequence reads: CATSPSNQPQHF. The DNA for the CDR3 is TGTGCCACCAGCCCCAGCAATCAGCCCCAGCATTTT.

The chain uses TRBV7-2 and TRBJ2-1; tentatively, D is TRBD1 (6 bases). The CDR3 is made up of 15 amino acids. The V end lost 7 bases, the J end lost 0 bases, and 13 bases lay between the germline ends. Germline V lookup: CDR1 SGHTA, CDR2 FQGNSA. CDR3 nucleotides: TGTGCCAGCATCTCAGGGGTTAGCTCCTACAATGAGCAGTTCTTC. It specifies CASISGVSSYNEQFF.

This rearrangement joins TRBV6-5 to TRBJ2-3; D is unclear. The germline CDR1 and CDR2 sequences are MNHEY and SVGAGI. V was shortened by 5 bases and J by 6 bases, with 6 bases between the two germline ends. This CDR3 spans 11 amino acids. Written as DNA, the CDR3 is TGTGCCAGCAGTGAGGAGGATACGCAGTATTTT. Translating it yields CASSEEDTQYF.

This sequence joins TRBV28 and TRBJ1-5; D gene unclear. This CDR3 spans 13 amino acids. Germline CDR1 reads MDHEN; CDR2 reads SYDVKM. The V end was cut by 5 bases, the J end by 3 bases, with 8 bases between. The CDR3 DNA reads TGTGCCAGCAGTCTCCAGCCCAATCAGCCCCAGCATTTT. Translated: CASSLQPNQPQHF.

V gene TRBV6-6 combines with J gene TRBJ2-7; 7 bases agree with TRBD2. V gave up 4 bases and J gave up 2 bases; unmatched junction bases: 5. There are 14 residues in the CDR3. Germline CDR1 is MNHNY and CDR2 is SVGAGI (reference sequence). The CDR3 loop is CASSSPGTTYEQYF. The CDR3 bases are TGTGCCAGCAGTTCCCCCGGGACTACCTACGAGCAGTACTTC.

The CDR3 region is CASSLKGYLGTEAFF. CDR3 DNA sequence: TGTGCCAGCAGCTTAAAAGGGTACCTGGGCACTGAAGCTTTCTTT. The genes are TRBV7-3 and TRBJ1-1, with D hard to call. CDR3 size: 15 residues. Germline-derived CDR1 and CDR2 are SGHTA and FQGTGA. V lost 1 base and J 4 bases, leaving 13 bases between the germline ends. The entire variable domain, with the rest obtained from reference TRBV7-3 and TRBJ1-1, is as follows: GAGVSQTPSNKVTEKGKYVELRCDPISGHTALYWYRQSLGQGPEFLIYFQGTGAADDSGLPNDRFFAVRPEGSVSTLKIQRTERGDSAVYLCASSLKGYLGTEAFFGQGTRLTVV.

The V and J genes are TRBV14 and TRBJ2-1; tentatively, D is TRBD1 (5 bases). V was shortened by 0 bases and J by 2 bases, with 8 bases between the two germline ends. The CDR3 extends over 15 amino acids. The germline V gene has CDR1 SGHDN and CDR2 FVKESK. The CDR3 sequence is CASSQEGPTYNEQFF. Here the CDR3 DNA reads TGTGCCAGCAGCCAAGAGGGGCCGACCTACAATGAGCAGTTCTTC.

The genes are TRBV7-9 and TRBJ2-2, with a tentative D call TRBD2 (5 bases). Trimming shortened V by 0 bases and J by 7 bases, and 12 bases separated the two germline ends. Germline V gene sequence: CDR1 SEHNR, CDR2 FQNEAQ (reference sequence). The CDR3 totals 15 residues. CDR3: CASSLARGLHGELFF. The CDR3 DNA sequence: TGTGCCAGCAGCTTAGCAAGAGGGTTACACGGGGAGCTGTTTTTT.

The J gene is TRBJ2-1, the V gene TRBV28; D gene unclear. The CDR3 extends over 14 amino acids. Trimming took 6 bases from V and 0 from J, leaving 9 bases between them. Germline CDR1 and CDR2: MDHEN and SYDVKM. The CDR3 region has the DNA TGTGCCAGCAGCGCTCCGAACTCCTACAATGAGCAGTTCTTC. Amino acids: CASSAPNSYNEQFF.

The chain joins TRBV7-6 to TRBJ2-6; D possibly matches TRBD1 or TRBD2 (5 bases each). From germline, CDR1 is SGHVS and CDR2 FNYEAQ. This CDR3 comprises 19 residues. V dropped 1 base and J dropped 1 base, with 17 bases sitting between them. The CDR3 DNA sequence: TGTGCCAGCAGCTTAGGGGGGTGGGTTGGCTCATCTGGGGCCAACGTCCTGACTTTC. The encoded protein is CASSLGGWVGSSGANVLTF.

The chain links TRBV29-1 to TRBJ1-1; D uncertain. Germline CDR1 is SQVTM and CDR2 is ANQGSEA. V lost 0 bases to trimming and J lost 4 bases, with 9 bases between them. The CDR3 spans 13 residues. This chain's CDR3 is CSVEEGRSTEAFF. The CDR3 DNA reads as TGCAGCGTTGAAGAGGGGAGGAGCACTGAAGCTTTCTTT.